Sequencing of this T cell receptor beta chain was carried out in a study of beta chain features in type 1 diabetes. Background on the study: In age, gender and cell yields, patients were similar to healthy donors.

The germline V and J ends were trimmed by 3 bases and 5 bases, with 14 bases remaining between them. Germline V CDR1 and CDR2: LGHNA, YNFKEQ. The CDR3 is 15 residues long. Cells sorted by CD45RO/CCR7/CD25/CD127/CD95/CD27 comprised CD4+ naive, central memory, regulatory and stem cell-like memory cells. A remark on this clone: The antigen remains undetermined.

Study outcomes and limitations: A closer apparent resemblance between naive, central memory and Treg TCRB repertoires was seen in patients than in healthy donors. TCRB CDR3s were moderately but significantly shorter in Type 1 diabetes patients in all four CD4+ subsets.

The isolated RNA, all of it, was reverse transcribed, so expressed TCRB transcripts were what got sequenced. Samples of naive, central memory and regulatory T cells yielded a mean of about 3.7 million reads. The protocol was immunoSEQ multiplex PCR, while the TCRdb copy is restricted to in-frame clones and leaves out a portion. The repertoire has 150,000 to 200,000 clones, approximately 7.8% of them found once; the top ten carry about 0.9%. V and J are TRBV4-2 and TRBJ1-5, with a tentative D call TRBD1 (6 bases). Sequenced sample: central memory CD4+ T cells from blood. This TCR came from a woman in her thirties or forties with type 1 diabetes. CDR3 nucleotides: TGTGCCAGCAGCCAGGAAGACAGGAGCTATCAGCCCCAGCATTTT. It encodes CASSQEDRSYQPQHF.